This T cell receptor beta chain was sequenced for a study of cytomegalovirus exposure and HLA in healthy donors. 13 Jbeta primers and 60 Vbeta primers were used for the PCR. Profiling relied on immunoSEQ multiplex PCR, and the TCRdb table lists in-frame clones only, not all of them. This table holds roughly 150,000 clones, 65% to 70% found once. This clone was seen a handful of times. The specimen sequenced was PBMCs. This receptor was identified in a man aged 30 to 39 in good health and CMV-seropositive.

The CDR3 DNA reads as TGTGCTAGTGGTAAAGGGGGCTATCTCGACTCCTACGAGCAGTACTTC. Translated: CASGKGGYLDSYEQYF. The chain recombines TRBV12-5 with TRBJ2-7; the match to TRBD1 covers 7 bases. Losses at the gene ends were 5 bases for V and 0 bases for J; bases not matched to a gene: 10. Germline lookup yields CDR1 LGHNT and CDR2 FRNRAP. CDR3 length: 16 residues.